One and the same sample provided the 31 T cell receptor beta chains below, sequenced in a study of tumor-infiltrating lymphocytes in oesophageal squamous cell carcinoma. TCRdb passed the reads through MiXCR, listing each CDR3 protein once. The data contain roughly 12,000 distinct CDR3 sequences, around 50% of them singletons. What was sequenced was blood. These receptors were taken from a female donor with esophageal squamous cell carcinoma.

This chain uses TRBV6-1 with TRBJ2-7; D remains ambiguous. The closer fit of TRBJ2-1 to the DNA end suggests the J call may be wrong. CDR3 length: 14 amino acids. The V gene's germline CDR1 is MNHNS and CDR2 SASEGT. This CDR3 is CASSEGLRSNEQFF. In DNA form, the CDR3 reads TGTGCCAGCAGTGAAGGGTTAAGGAGCAATGAGCAGTTCTTC.

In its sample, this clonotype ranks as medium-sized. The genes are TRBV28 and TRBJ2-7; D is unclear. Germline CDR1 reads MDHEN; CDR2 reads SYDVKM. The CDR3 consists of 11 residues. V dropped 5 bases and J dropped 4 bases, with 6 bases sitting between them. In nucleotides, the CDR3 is TGTGCCAGCAGTCACCTGTACGAGCAGTACTTC. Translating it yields CASSHLYEQYF.

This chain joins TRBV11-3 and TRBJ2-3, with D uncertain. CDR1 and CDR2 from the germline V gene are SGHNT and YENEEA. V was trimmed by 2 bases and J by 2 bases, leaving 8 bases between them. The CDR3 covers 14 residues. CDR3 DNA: TGTGCCAGCAGCTTATATCAGGACACAGATACGCAGTATTTT. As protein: CASSLYQDTDTQYF. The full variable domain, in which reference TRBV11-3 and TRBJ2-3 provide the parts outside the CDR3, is EAGVVQSPRYKIIEKKQPVAFWCNPISGHNTLYWYLQNLGQGPELLIRYENEEAVDDSQLPKDRFSAERLKGVDSTLKIQPAELGDSAVYLCASSLYQDTDTQYFGPGTRLTVL.

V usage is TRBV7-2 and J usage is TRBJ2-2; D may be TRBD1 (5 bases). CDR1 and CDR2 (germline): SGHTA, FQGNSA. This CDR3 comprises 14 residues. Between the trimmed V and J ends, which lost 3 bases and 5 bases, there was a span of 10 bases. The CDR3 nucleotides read TGTGCCAGCAGCTTCCAGGGAAGGACCGGGGAGCTGTTTTTT. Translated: CASSFQGRTGELFF.

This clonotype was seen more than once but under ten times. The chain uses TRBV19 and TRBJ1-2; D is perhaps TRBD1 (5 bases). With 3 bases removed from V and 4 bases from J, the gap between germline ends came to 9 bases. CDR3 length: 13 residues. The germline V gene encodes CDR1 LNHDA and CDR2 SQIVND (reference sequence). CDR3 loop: CASSMRGSYGYTF. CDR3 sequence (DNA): TGTGCCAGTAGTATGAGGGGCTCCTATGGCTACACCTTC.

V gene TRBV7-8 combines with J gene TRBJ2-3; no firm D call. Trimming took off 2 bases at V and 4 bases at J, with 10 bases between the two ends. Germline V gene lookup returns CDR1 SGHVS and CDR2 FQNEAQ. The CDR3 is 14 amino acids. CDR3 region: CASSLRTPADTQYF. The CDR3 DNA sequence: TGTGCCAGCAGCTTAAGAACCCCCGCAGATACGCAGTATTTT.

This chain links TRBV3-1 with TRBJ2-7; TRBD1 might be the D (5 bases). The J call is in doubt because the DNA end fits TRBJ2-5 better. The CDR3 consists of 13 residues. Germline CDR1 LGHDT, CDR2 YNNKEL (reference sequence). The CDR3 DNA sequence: TGTGCCAGCAGCCTATCCCCAGGGGAGACCCAGTACTTC. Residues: CASSLSPGETQYF.

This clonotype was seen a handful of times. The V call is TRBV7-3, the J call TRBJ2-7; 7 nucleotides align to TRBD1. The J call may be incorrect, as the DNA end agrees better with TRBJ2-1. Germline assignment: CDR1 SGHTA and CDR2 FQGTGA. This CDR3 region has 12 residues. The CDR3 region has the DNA TGTGCCAGCAGCTTACCTGGGACAGATCAGTTCTTC. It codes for CASSLPGTDQFF.

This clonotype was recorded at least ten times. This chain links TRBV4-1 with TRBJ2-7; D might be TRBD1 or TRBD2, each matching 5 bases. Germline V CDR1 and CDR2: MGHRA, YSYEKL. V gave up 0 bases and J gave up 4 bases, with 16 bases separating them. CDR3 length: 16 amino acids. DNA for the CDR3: TGCGCCAGCAGCCAAGATAGAGGGACCGCCGGTTACGAGCAGTACTTC. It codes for CASSQDRGTAGYEQYF.

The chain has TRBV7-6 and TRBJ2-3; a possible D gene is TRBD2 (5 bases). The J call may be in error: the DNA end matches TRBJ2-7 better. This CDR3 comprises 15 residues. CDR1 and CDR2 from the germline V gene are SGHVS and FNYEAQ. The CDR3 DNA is TGTGCCAGCAGCCTAAACGAGGGTTGGTTAAATGAGCAGTACTTC. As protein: CASSLNEGWLNEQYF.

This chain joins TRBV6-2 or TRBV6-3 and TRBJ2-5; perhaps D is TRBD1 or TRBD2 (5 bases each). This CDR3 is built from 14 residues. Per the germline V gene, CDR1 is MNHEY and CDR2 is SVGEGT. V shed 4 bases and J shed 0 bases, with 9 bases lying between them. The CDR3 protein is CASSSGRNQETQYF. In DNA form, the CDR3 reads TGTGCCAGCAGTTCGGGACGCAACCAAGAGACCCAGTACTTC.

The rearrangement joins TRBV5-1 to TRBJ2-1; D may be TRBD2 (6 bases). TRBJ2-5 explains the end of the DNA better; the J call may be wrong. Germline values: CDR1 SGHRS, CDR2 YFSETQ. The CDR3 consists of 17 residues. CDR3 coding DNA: TGCGCCAGCAGCTTACATTTTTCGGGAGCCCAACCGGAGACCCAGTACTTC. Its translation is CASSLHFSGAQPETQYF.

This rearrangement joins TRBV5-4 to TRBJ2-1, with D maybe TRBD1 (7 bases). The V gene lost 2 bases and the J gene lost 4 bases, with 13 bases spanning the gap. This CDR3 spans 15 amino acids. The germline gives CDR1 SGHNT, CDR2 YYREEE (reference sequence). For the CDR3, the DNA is TGTGCCAGCAGCTTTGCAGGGGGGCAGTACAATGAGCAGTTCTTC. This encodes CASSFAGGQYNEQFF.

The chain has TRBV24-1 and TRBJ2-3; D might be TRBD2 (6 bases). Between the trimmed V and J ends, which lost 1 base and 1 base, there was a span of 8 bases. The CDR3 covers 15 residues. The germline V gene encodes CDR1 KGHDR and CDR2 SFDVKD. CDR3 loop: CATSDFSSGTDTQYF. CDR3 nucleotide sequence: TGTGCCACCAGTGATTTCTCTAGCGGCACAGATACGCAGTATTTT.

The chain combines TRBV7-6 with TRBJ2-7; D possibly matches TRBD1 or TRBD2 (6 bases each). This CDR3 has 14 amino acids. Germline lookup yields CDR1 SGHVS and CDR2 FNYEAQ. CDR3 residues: CSSVRGLSYNEQYF. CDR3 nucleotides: TGTAGCTCAGTCCGGGGGCTATCCTACAATGAGCAGTACTTC.

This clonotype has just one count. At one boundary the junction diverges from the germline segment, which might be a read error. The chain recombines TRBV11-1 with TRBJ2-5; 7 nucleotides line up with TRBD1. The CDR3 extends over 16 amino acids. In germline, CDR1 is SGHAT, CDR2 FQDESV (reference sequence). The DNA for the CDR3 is TGTGCCAGCAGCTTAGCTCCGACAGGGCCCAACTCACCCCTCCACTTC. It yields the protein CASSLAPTGPNSPLHF.

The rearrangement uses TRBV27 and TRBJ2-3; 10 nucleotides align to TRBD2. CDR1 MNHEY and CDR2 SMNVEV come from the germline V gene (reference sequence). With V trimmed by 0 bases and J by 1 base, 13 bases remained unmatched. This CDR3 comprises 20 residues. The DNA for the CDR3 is TGTGCCAGCAGTTTATCTGCCTTCTCTACTAGCGGGATTCGCACAGATACGCAGTATTTT. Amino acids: CASSLSAFSTSGIRTDTQYF.

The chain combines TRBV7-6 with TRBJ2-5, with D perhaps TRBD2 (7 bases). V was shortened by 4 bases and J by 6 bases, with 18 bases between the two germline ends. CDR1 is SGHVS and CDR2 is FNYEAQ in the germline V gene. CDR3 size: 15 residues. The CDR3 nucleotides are TGTGCCAGCAGCTCACCGAGGGGGGGGGGGAAGACCCAGTACTTC. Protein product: CASSSPRGGGKTQYF.

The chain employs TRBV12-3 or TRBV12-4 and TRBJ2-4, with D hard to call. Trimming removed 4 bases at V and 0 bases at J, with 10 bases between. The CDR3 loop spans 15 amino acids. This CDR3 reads CASSWTVLAKNIQYF. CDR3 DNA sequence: TGTGCCAGCAGTTGGACGGTTCTAGCCAAAAACATTCAGTACTTC.

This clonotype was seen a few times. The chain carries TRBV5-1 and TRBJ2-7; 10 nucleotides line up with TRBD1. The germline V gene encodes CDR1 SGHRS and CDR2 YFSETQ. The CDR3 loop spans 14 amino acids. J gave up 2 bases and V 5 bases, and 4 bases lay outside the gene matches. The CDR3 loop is CASRPDRGAYEQYF. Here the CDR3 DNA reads TGCGCCAGCAGGCCGGACAGGGGGGCCTACGAGCAGTACTTC.

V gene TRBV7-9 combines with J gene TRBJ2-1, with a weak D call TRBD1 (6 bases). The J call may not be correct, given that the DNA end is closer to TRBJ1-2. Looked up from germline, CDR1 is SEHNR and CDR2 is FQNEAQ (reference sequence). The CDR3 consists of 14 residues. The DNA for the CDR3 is TGTGCCAGCAGCTTACGGCAGGGGAGGGATGGCTACACCTTC. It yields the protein CASSLRQGRDGYTF.

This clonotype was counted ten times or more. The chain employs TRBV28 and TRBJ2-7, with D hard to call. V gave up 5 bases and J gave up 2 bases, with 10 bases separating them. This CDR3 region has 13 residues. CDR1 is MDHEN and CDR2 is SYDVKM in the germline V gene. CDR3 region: CASSVPSPYEQYF. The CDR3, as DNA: TGTGCCAGCAGTGTACCGTCGCCCTACGAGCAGTACTTC.

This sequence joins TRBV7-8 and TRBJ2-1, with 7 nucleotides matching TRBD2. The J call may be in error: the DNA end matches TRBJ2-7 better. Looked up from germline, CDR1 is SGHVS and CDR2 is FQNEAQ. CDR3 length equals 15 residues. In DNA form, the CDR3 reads TGTGCCAGCAGCTCCGGACTAGGACTCTCCTACGAGCAGTACTTC. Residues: CASSSGLGLSYEQYF.

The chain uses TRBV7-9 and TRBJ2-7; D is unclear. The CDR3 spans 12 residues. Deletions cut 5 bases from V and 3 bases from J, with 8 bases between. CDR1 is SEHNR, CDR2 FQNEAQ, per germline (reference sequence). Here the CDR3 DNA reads TGTGCCAGCAGCACATCAAACTACGAGCAGTACTTC. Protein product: CASSTSNYEQYF.

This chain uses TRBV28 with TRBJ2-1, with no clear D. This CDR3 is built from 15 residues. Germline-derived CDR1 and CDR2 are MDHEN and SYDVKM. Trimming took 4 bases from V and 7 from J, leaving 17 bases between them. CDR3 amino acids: CASSSLLGPQNEQFF. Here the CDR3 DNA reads TGTGCCAGCAGTTCCCTGCTCGGCCCACAAAATGAGCAGTTCTTC.

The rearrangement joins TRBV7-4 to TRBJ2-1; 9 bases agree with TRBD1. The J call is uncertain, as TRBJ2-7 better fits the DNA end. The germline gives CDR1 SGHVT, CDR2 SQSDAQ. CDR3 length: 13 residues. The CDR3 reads CASSRPGQGEQYF. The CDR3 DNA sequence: TGTGCCAGCAGTCGCCCGGGACAGGGAGAGCAGTACTTC.

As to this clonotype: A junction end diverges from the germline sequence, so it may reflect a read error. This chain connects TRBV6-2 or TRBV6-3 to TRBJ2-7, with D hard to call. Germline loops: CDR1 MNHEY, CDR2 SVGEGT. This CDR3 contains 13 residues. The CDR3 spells CASTQSSNSPLHF. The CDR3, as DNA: TGTGCCAGCACACAATCGAGCAATTCACCCCTCCACTTC.

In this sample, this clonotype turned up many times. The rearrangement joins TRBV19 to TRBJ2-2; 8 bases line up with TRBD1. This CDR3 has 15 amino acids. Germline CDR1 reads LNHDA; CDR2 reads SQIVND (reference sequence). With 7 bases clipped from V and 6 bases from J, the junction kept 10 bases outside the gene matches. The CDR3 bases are TGTGCCAGTACCCGGACAGGGACTTATCCCGGGGAGCTGTTTTTT. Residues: CASTRTGTYPGELFF.

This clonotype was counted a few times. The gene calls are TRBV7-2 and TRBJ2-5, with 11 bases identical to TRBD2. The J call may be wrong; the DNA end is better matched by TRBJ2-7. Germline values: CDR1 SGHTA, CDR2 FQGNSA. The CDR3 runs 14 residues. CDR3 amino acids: CASSFTSGSYEQYF. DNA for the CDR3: TGTGCCAGCAGCTTCACTAGCGGGAGCTACGAGCAGTACTTC.

CDR3 coding DNA: TGTGCCAGCAGCGCAACAGGGGAGGAGGAGACCCAGTACTTC. Translated, it gives CASSATGEEETQYF. This chain uses TRBV6-6 with TRBJ2-1, with D possibly matching TRBD1 (7 bases). The closer fit of TRBJ2-5 to the DNA end suggests the J call may be wrong. This CDR3 spans 14 amino acids. Germline V gene data show CDR1 as MNHNY and CDR2 as SVGAGI (reference sequence).

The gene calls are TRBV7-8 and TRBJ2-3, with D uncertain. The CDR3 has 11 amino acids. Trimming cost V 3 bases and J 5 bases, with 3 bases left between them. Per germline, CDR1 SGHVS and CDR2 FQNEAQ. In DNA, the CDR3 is TGTGCCAGCAGCTTTGGAGATACGCAGTATTTT. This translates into CASSFGDTQYF.